One T cell receptor (beta chain) is described in this entry. Its antigen is as yet unknown. The CDR3 length is 15 residues. Germline V lookup: CDR1 SEHNR, CDR2 FQNEAQ (reference sequence). The ends were cut back, 6 bases at V and 0 bases at J, with 12 bases in the middle. Since all of the isolated RNA was reverse transcribed, expressed TCRB transcripts were what got sequenced. TCRdb keeps only in-frame clones here, not all; method: immunoSEQ multiplex PCR. The sample holds about 260,000 clones, approximately 70% seen once. This record comes from a study of beta chain features in type 1 diabetes. Notes on the study in general: Whether HLA type affects TCRB rearrangement stayed undetermined in the present work.

This sequence joins TRBV7-9 and TRBJ2-1; either TRBD1 or TRBD2 may supply D (5 bases each). Sequencing was carried out using naive CD4+ T cells from blood. The receptor's source is a young man in good health. DNA of the CDR3: TGTGCCAGCAGAACCGGGACGGACTCCTACAATGAGCAGTTCTTC. Amino acid sequence: CASRTGTDSYNEQFF.